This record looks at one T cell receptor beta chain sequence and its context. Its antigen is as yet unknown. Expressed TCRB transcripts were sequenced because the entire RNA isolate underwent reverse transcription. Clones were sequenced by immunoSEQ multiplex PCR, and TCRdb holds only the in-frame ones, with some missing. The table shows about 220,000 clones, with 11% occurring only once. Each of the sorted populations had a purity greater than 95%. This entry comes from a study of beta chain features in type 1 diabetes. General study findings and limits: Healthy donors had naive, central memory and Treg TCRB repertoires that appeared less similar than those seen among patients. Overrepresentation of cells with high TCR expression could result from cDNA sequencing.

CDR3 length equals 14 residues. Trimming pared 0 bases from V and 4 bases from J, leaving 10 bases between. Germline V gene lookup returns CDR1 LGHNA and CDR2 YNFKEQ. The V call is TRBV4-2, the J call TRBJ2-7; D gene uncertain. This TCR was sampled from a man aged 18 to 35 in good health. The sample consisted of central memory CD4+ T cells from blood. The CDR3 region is CASSQDLGLYEQYF. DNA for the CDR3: TGTGCCAGCAGCCAAGATCTTGGCTTGTACGAGCAGTACTTC.